A selection of T cell receptor beta chains follows, all from one sample in a study of T cells expressing NK-cell markers. Using the 5' RACE reads, TCRdb records one entry per CDR3 protein without DNA. Here the sample table reports about 460,000 distinct CDR3 sequences. The sample consisted of blood T cells: a sorted CD56 or NKG2C T cell subset, CD4+ or CD8+ T cells, or bulk PBMC T cells (not recorded which). These receptors were taken from a woman between 45 and 65 years old in good health. Each CDR3 is given with its conserved first and last residue. Fields, in order: V gene, J gene, CDR3 protein.

v_gene: TRBV28
j_gene: TRBJ1-1
CDR3aa: CASRTGSLEAFF

v_gene: TRBV4-1
j_gene: TRBJ1-2
CDR3aa: CASSPPRGGYTF

v_gene: TRBV4-1
j_gene: TRBJ2-1
CDR3aa: CASRKGNEQFF

v_gene: TRBV29-1
j_gene: TRBJ2-5
CDR3aa: CSVTEGITETQYF

v_gene: TRBV5-1
j_gene: TRBJ2-3
CDR3aa: CASSLATGGTDTQYF

v_gene: TRBV6-5
j_gene: TRBJ2-2
CDR3aa: CASRRDSATTTGELFF

v_gene: TRBV12-3/TRBV12-4
j_gene: TRBJ2-3
CDR3aa: CASSLMSGRAHTQYF

v_gene: TRBV27
j_gene: TRBJ2-2
CDR3aa: CASSLRDITGELFF

v_gene: TRBV7-9
j_gene: TRBJ1-1
CDR3aa: CASISLRRNTEAFF

v_gene: TRBV4-2
j_gene: TRBJ1-5
CDR3aa: CASSQDKARPQHF

v_gene: TRBV12-3/TRBV12-4
j_gene: TRBJ2-7
CDR3aa: CASSLGLAVPTGEQYF

v_gene: TRBV7-9
j_gene: TRBJ1-6
CDR3aa: CASSLAGTGGSPLHF

v_gene: TRBV5-6
j_gene: TRBJ2-7
CDR3aa: CASSSVAVYEQYF

v_gene: TRBV7-9
j_gene: TRBJ2-7
CDR3aa: CASSVSGNTYEQYF

v_gene: TRBV5-1
j_gene: TRBJ1-1
CDR3aa: CASSLGISNTEAFF

v_gene: TRBV20-1
j_gene: TRBJ2-1
CDR3aa: CSARSPDREGYNEQFF

v_gene: TRBV12-3/TRBV12-4
j_gene: TRBJ1-2
CDR3aa: CASSTHIGRQSYGYTF

v_gene: TRBV5-1
j_gene: TRBJ2-1
CDR3aa: CASSLGGLALREQFF

v_gene: TRBV7-9
j_gene: TRBJ2-6
CDR3aa: CASSLARGAGANVLTF

v_gene: TRBV5-5
j_gene: TRBJ1-2
CDR3aa: CASRSDRPNYGYTF

v_gene: TRBV3-1
j_gene: TRBJ2-3
CDR3aa: CASSQGTSGGITDTQYF

v_gene: TRBV5-1
j_gene: TRBJ2-3
CDR3aa: CASSAQTGGTDTQYF

v_gene: TRBV28
j_gene: TRBJ1-2
CDR3aa: CASSTPMVGYTF

v_gene: TRBV12-3/TRBV12-4
j_gene: TRBJ1-5
CDR3aa: CASSETGGNQPQHF

v_gene: TRBV5-6
j_gene: TRBJ2-1
CDR3aa: CASSLVGSPQAEQFF

v_gene: TRBV29-1
j_gene: TRBJ2-5
CDR3aa: CSAGTGFQETQYF

v_gene: TRBV5-1
j_gene: TRBJ2-5
CDR3aa: CASSLGDRFQETQYF

v_gene: TRBV5-1
j_gene: TRBJ2-1
CDR3aa: CASSLLSYDEQFF

v_gene: TRBV5-1
j_gene: TRBJ2-1
CDR3aa: CASSLATGLGNEQFF

v_gene: TRBV7-8
j_gene: TRBJ2-1
CDR3aa: CASGTGVSNEQFF

v_gene: TRBV6-6
j_gene: TRBJ2-1
CDR3aa: CASSYEGLSYNEQFF

v_gene: TRBV20-1
j_gene: TRBJ2-7
CDR3aa: CSATSDSLPTREQYF

v_gene: TRBV7-6
j_gene: TRBJ2-5
CDR3aa: CASSSNPGPETQYF

v_gene: TRBV24-1
j_gene: TRBJ1-5
CDR3aa: CATSDPGTGGNQHF

v_gene: TRBV9
j_gene: TRBJ2-1
CDR3aa: CASSTSSGYRDEQFF

v_gene: TRBV7-8
j_gene: TRBJ1-5
CDR3aa: CASSLKGGAGVVNQPQHF

v_gene: TRBV14
j_gene: TRBJ2-3
CDR3aa: CASSQDPSGIRDTQYF

v_gene: TRBV30
j_gene: TRBJ1-1
CDR3aa: CAGDRFSTEAFF

v_gene: TRBV15
j_gene: TRBJ2-1
CDR3aa: CATSRGGRWGEQFF

v_gene: TRBV12-3/TRBV12-4
j_gene: TRBJ2-3
CDR3aa: CASRRRGQYTDTQYF

v_gene: TRBV5-1
j_gene: TRBJ1-2
CDR3aa: CASSFEGNPAGYTF

v_gene: TRBV12-3/TRBV12-4
j_gene: TRBJ2-1
CDR3aa: CASTRGQGGLASYNEQFF

v_gene: TRBV20-1
j_gene: TRBJ1-5
CDR3aa: CSATIPGGQPQHF

v_gene: TRBV12-3/TRBV12-4
j_gene: TRBJ2-5
CDR3aa: CASSRQIRSKETQYF